The clone carrying this T cell receptor beta chain has just a few counts. The antigen is unknown. This sample was taken from a study of T-cell memory formation after mild COVID-19. Study-wide results and limits: For contracting clones, CD4+ ones sat mainly in CM and EM, CD8+ in EMRA.

Germline CDR1 reads SGHTA; CDR2 reads FQGNSA. The CDR3 is 15 residues long. V lost 5 bases, J lost 5 bases, and 15 bases lay in between. TCRdb reprocessed the 5' RACE reads via MiXCR and lists one record per CDR3 protein. The sample includes 250,000 to 350,000 distinct CDR3 sequences, about 13% seen only once; the top ten take roughly 21%. The sample consisted of PBMCs or a T cell subset sorted from them (not recorded which). This chain joins TRBV7-2 and TRBJ1-4; D call uncertain. This TCR came from a man in his late teens or twenties who had mild COVID-19 (a few samples of this study predate the infection). Cell type and time point are not known. This CDR3 reads CASSPRPAINEKLFF. CDR3 in DNA: TGTGCCAGCAGCCCTCGGCCTGCGATAAATGAAAAACTGTTTTTT. The whole variable domain, filled in from reference TRBV7-2 and TRBJ1-4, reads GAGVSQSPSNKVTEKGKDVELRCDPISGHTALYWYRQSLGQGLEFLIYFQGNSAPDKSGLPSDRFSAERTGGSVSTLTIQRTQQEDSAVYLCASSPRPAINEKLFFGSGTQLSVL.